Listed here is a single T cell receptor (beta chain). Authors' processing steps: The assay estimated nucleated cells by amplifying reference gene primers. Method: immunoSEQ multiplex PCR; TCRdb's copy keeps in-frame clones and lacks some. V, J and clone size were drawn from that table, and D and trimming were deduced from the DNA. The sample shows 200,000 to 250,000 clones, approximately 78% of them seen only once. This specimen belongs to a study of blood T cell repertoires in COVID-19. Whole-study context: Acute and convalescent COVID-19 samples came from the United States, Italy and Spain. T cells, B-cell-depleted T cells, or PBMCs supplied cDNA or gDNA.

In germline, CDR1 is KGHSH, CDR2 LQKENI. The CDR3 is made up of 15 amino acids. Trimming left V 5 bases short and J 6 bases short, with 18 bases between. Sequencing was performed on peripheral blood. The chain couples TRBV18 to TRBJ2-3; a possible D gene is TRBD2 (6 bases). The TCR was taken from a woman between 40 and 55 years old with acute or convalescent COVID-19. The CDR3 region has the DNA TGTGCCAGCTCAACCGGGACTTCCCGTGGGGATACGCAGTATTTT. Translation gives CASSTGTSRGDTQYF.